Sequencing of this T cell receptor beta chain was carried out in a study of blood T cell repertoires in COVID-19. Study context: COVID-19 samples collected from the United States, Italy and Spain covered acute and convalescent phases.

Here immunoSEQ multiplex PCR was the method, and the copy in TCRdb shows in-frame clones only, minus some. The profile shows about 180,000 clones, 85% to 90% of them singletons. The V gene's germline CDR1 is SGDLS and CDR2 YYNGEE. CDR3 length: 15 amino acids. The V end was cut by 0 bases, the J end by 0 bases, with 7 bases between. This chain links TRBV9 with TRBJ2-1; D is uncertain. The receptor's source is a man between 65 and 85 years old with active or convalescent COVID-19. The sequenced material came from peripheral blood. The CDR3 DNA reads TGTGCCAGCAGCGTAGTTAGTAGCTCCTACAATGAGCAGTTCTTC. This encodes CASSVVSSSYNEQFF.